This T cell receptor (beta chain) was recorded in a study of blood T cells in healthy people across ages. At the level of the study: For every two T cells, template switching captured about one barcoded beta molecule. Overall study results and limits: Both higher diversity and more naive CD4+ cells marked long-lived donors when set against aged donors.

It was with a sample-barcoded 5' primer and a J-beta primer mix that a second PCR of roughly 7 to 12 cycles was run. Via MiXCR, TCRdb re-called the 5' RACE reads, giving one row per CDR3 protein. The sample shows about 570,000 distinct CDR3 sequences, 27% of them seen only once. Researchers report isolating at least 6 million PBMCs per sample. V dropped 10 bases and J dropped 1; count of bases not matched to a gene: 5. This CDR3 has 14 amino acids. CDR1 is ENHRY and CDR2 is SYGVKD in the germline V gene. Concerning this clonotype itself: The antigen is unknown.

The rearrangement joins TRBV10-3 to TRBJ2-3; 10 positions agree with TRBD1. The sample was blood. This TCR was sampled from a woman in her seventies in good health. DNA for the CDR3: TGTGCCAGTGAGACAGGGGGCGGCACAGATACGCAGTATTTT. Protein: CASETGGGTDTQYF.